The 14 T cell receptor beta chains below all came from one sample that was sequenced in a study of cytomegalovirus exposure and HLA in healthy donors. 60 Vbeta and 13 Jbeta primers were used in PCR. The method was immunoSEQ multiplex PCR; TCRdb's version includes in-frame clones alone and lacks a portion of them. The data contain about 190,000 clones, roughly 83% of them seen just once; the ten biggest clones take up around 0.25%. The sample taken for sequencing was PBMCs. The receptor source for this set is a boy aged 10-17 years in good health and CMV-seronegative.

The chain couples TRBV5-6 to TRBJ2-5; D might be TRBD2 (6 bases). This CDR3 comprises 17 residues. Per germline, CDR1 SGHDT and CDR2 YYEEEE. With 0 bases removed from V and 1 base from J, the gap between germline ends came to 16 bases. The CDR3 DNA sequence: TGTGCCAGCAGCTTGGGAGGTTCTAGCGCTGTCCAAGAGACCCAGTACTTC. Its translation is CASSLGGSSAVQETQYF. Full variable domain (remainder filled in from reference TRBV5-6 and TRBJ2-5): DAGVTQSPTHLIKTRGQQVTLRCSPKSGHDTVSWYQQALGQGPQFIFQYYEEEERQRGNFPDRFSGHQFPNYSSELNVNALLLGDSALYLCASSLGGSSAVQETQYFGPGTRLLVL.

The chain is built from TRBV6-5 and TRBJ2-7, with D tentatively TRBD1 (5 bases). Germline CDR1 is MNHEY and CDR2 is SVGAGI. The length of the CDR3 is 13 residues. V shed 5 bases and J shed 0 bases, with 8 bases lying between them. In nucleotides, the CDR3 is TGTGCCAGCAGTCCACAGGACTCCTACGAGCAGTACTTC. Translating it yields CASSPQDSYEQYF.

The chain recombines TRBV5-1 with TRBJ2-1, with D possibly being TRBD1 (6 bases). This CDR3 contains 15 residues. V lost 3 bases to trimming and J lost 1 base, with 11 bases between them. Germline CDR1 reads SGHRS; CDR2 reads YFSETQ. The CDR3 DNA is TGCGCCAGCAGCTCCCGGGACACATCCTACAATGAGCAGTTCTTC. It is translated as CASSSRDTSYNEQFF.

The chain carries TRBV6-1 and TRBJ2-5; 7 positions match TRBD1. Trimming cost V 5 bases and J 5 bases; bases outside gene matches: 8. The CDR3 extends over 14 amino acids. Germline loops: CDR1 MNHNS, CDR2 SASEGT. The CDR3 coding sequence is TGTGCCAGCAGTCCAAGACAGGGTTGGGAGACCCAGTACTTC. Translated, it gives CASSPRQGWETQYF.

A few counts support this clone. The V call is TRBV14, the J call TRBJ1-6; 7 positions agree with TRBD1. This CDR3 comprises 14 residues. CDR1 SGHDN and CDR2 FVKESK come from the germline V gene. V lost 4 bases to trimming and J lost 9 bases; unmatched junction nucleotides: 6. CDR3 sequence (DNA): TGTGCCAGCAGCCCGCTGACAGGGCCTTCACCCCTCCACTTT. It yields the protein CASSPLTGPSPLHF.

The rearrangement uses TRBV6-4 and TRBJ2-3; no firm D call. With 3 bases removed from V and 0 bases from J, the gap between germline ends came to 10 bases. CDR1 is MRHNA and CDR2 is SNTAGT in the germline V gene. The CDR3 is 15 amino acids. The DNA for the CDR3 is TGTGCCAGCAGTGAGCAGTCATCTAGCACAGATACGCAGTATTTT. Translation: CASSEQSSSTDTQYF.

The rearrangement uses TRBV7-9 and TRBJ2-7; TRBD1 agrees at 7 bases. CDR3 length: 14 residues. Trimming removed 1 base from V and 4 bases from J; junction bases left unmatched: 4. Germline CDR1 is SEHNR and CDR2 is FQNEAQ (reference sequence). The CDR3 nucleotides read TGTGCCAGCAGCTTAGGAGGGGGCAAGTACGAGCAGTACTTC. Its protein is CASSLGGGKYEQYF.

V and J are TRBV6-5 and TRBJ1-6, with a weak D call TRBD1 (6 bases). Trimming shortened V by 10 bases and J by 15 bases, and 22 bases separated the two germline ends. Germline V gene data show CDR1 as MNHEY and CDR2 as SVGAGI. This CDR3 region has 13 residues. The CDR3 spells CATQTGTNSNLHF. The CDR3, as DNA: TGTGCCACCCAGACAGGTACCAATTCGAACCTCCACTTT.

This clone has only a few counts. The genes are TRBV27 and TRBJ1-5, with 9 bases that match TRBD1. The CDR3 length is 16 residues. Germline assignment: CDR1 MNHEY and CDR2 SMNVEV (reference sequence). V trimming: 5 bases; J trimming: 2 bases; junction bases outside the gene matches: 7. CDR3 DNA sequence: TGTGCCAGCAGTGGGCAACAGGGGGCGGGCAATCAGCCCCAGCATTTT. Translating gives CASSGQQGAGNQPQHF.

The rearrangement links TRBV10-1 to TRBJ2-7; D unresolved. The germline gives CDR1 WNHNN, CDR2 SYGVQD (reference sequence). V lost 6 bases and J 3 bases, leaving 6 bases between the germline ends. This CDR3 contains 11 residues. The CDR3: CASSGDYEQYF. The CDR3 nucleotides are TGCGCCAGCAGCGGAGACTACGAGCAGTACTTC.

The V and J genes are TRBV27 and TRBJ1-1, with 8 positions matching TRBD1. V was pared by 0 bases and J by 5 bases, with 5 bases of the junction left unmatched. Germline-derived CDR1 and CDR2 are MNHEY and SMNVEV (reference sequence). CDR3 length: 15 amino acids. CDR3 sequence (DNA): TGTGCCAGCAGTTTATCGATAACAGGGGGGACTGAAGCTTTCTTT. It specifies CASSLSITGGTEAFF.

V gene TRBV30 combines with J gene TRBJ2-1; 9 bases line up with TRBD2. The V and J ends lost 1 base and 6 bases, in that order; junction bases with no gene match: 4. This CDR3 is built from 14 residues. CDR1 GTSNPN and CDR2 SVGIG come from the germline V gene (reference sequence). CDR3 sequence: CAWSAGLARNEQFF. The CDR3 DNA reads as TGTGCCTGGAGTGCGGGACTAGCCCGCAATGAGCAGTTCTTC.

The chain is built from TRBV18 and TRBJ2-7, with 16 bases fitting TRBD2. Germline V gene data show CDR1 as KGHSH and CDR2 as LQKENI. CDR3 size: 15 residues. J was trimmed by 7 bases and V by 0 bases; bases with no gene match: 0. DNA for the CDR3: TGTGCCAGCTCACCACCGGGACTAGCGGGAGGGGAGCAGTACTTC. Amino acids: CASSPPGLAGGEQYF.

For the CDR3, the DNA is TGTGCCAGCAGCCCTACGGGATCCTCCTACAATGAGCAGTTCTTC. It codes for CASSPTGSSYNEQFF. J is TRBJ2-1 and V is TRBV9; D possibly corresponds to TRBD2 (5 bases). Germline V lookup: CDR1 SGDLS, CDR2 YYNGEE. This CDR3 is built from 15 residues. V was shortened by 4 bases and J by 0 bases, with 11 bases between the two germline ends.